The rows below give T cell receptor beta chains drawn from one sample of a study of memory CD4+ T cells and cytomegalovirus serostatus. Sequenced by immunoSEQ multiplex PCR; TCRdb stores in-frame clones only, minus some. In the table there are almost 55,000 clones, roughly 79% of which are singletons. The specimen sequenced was memory CD4+ T cells from blood. These TCRs come from an adult in good health and CMV-seronegative. Both conserved end residues are part of each CDR3. The D gene is left open where the match is weak. Some rows mark clone size as missing; the rest say once, few, many or name a class of expanded clone.

>.|TRBJ1-2|.|TRBV28
CASRRINRAYGYTF
TGTGCCAGCAGGCGGATCAACCGGGCCTATGGCTACACCTTC
>.|TRBJ1-1|.|TRBV7-2
CASSLGGMNTEAFF
TGTGCCAGCAGCTTGGGGGGGATGAACACTGAAGCTTTCTTT
>few|TRBJ2-7|.|TRBV11-3
CASSLYGAGEQYF
TGTGCCAGCAGCTTATACGGGGCCGGCGAGCAGTACTTC
>few|TRBJ2-5|.|TRBV5-4
CASSLKETQYF
TGTGCCAGCAGCTTGAAGGAGACCCAGTACTTC
>.|TRBJ1-5|.|TRBV5-5
CASSLVAGDNQPQHF
TGTGCCAGCAGCTTGGTGGCAGGGGACAATCAGCCCCAGCATTTT
>.|TRBJ1-2|.|TRBV28
CASSNGPYGYTF
TGTGCCAGCAGTAACGGCCCCTATGGCTACACCTTC
>.|TRBJ1-2|TRBD1|TRBV4-2
CASSQADRVNYGYTF
TGTGCCAGCAGCCAAGCCGACAGGGTTAACTATGGCTACACCTTC
>.|TRBJ1-2|.|TRBV6-5
CASSYSRKYGYTF
TGTGCCAGCAGTTACTCGAGAAAGTATGGCTACACCTTC
>.|TRBJ2-7|TRBD1|TRBV28
CASSFKGEQGEYEQYF
TGTGCCAGCAGTTTTAAGGGAGAGCAGGGGGAGTACGAGCAGTACTTC
>once|TRBJ2-5|.|TRBV6-6
CASSYPYPEETQYF
TGTGCCAGCAGTTACCCTTACCCGGAGGAGACCCAGTACTTC
>.|TRBJ1-4|.|TRBV10-3
CAISAGLSVRSNEKLFF
TGTGCCATCAGTGCGGGATTAAGTGTCAGGTCTAATGAAAAACTGTTTTTT
>.|TRBJ2-1|TRBD2|TRBV11-3
CASSSSGVLGEQFF
TGTGCCAGCAGCTCTAGCGGGGTCTTGGGTGAGCAGTTCTTC
>.|TRBJ2-7|TRBD1|TRBV30
CAWVRQGAYEQYF
TGTGCCTGGGTGCGACAGGGGGCCTACGAGCAGTACTTC
>once|TRBJ1-5|TRBD1|TRBV28
CASSSSQGTGLNQPQHF
TGTGCCAGCAGTTCCTCCCAGGGGACAGGACTCAATCAGCCCCAGCATTTT
>once|TRBJ2-7|TRBD1|TRBV15
CATSLRTGLGEQYF
TGTGCCACCAGCCTACGGACAGGTCTTGGCGAGCAGTACTTC
>.|TRBJ1-2|.|TRBV29-1
CSVEVIESSNYGYTF
TGCAGCGTTGAAGTTATAGAGTCCTCCAACTATGGCTACACCTTC
>.|TRBJ2-3|.|TRBV9
CASSVANGYTQYF
TGTGCCAGCAGCGTAGCGAACGGCTATACGCAGTATTTT